The 19 T cell receptor beta chains listed next were all sequenced from one sample in a study of technical replicates of blood from a handful of donors (dated by TCRdb to 2016 to 2017). The library was generated by the immunoSEQ multiplex PCR assay. TCRdb carries this immuneACCESS record with in-frame sequences only. Its versions omit some clonotypes, under half of them owing to an unresolved V gene in the studies checked, with the rest unexplained. Within this sample are roughly 71,000 clones, with around 96% of them counted one time only. Approximately 0.4% of the sample comes from the top ten. Sequenced: T cells isolated from PBMCs. These receptors were collected from a human donor in good health.

The chain employs TRBV5-8 and TRBJ2-5; TRBD2 matches 15 bases. The ends lost 1 base at V and 4 bases at J; junction bases unmatched: 5. The germline V gene encodes CDR1 SGHTS and CDR2 YDEGEE. The length of the CDR3 is 17 residues. The CDR3 protein is CASSLLQGLAGGETQYF. The CDR3 DNA is TGTGCCAGCAGCTTGCTCCAGGGACTAGCGGGAGGAGAGACCCAGTACTTC.

This chain links TRBV19 with TRBJ1-1; D unclear. This CDR3 region has 16 residues. V was cut by 3 bases and J by 1 base, with 15 bases left in between. Germline V gives CDR1 LNHDA, CDR2 SQIVND (reference sequence). CDR3 in amino acids: CASSIRGWEENTEAFF. Written as DNA, the CDR3 is TGTGCCAGTAGTATCCGGGGATGGGAAGAGAACACTGAAGCTTTCTTT. The variable domain in full, completed from reference TRBV19 and TRBJ1-1, reads DGGITQSPKYLFRKEGQNVTLSCEQNLNHDAMYWYRQDPGQGLRLIYYSQIVNDFQKGDIAEGYSVSREKKESFPLTVTSAQKNPTAFYLCASSIRGWEENTEAFFGQGTRLTVV.

The chain employs TRBV30 and TRBJ1-5; possibly TRBD1 for D (6 bases). V was trimmed by 5 bases and J by 4 bases, leaving 12 bases between them. The CDR3 consists of 13 residues. Germline V CDR1 and CDR2: GTSNPN, SVGIG (reference sequence). The CDR3 DNA follows: TGTGCCTGGTCCGGGACACCTAATCAGCCCCAGCATTTT. Translating gives CAWSGTPNQPQHF.

The chain is built from TRBV6-5 and TRBJ2-3; no clear D gene. V was pared by 6 bases and J by 5 bases, with 9 bases between. The length of the CDR3 is 12 residues. The germline gives CDR1 MNHEY, CDR2 SVGAGI. The DNA of the CDR3 is TGTGCCAGCAGGGCCCTTGGAGATACGCAGTATTTT. Translating it yields CASRALGDTQYF.

The V gene is TRBV6-1, the J gene TRBJ1-1; D is undetermined. V gave up 6 bases and J gave up 1 base, with 15 bases separating them. The CDR3 sequence is 15 residues long. From germline, CDR1 is MNHNS and CDR2 SASEGT. The chain's CDR3 is CASRETIRPNTEAFF. CDR3 DNA: TGTGCCAGCAGGGAAACTATAAGACCGAACACTGAAGCTTTCTTT.

This chain links TRBV5-1 with TRBJ1-2; D is perhaps TRBD1 (6 bases). The germline CDR1 and CDR2 sequences are SGHRS and YFSETQ. V was cut by 2 bases and J by 4 bases, with 12 bases left in between. There are 14 residues in the CDR3. DNA of the CDR3: TGCGCCAGCAGCTTTGATGGGGGGGCCTATGGCTACACCTTC. Amino acids: CASSFDGGAYGYTF.

The chain couples TRBV7-9 to TRBJ2-1; 10 bases fit TRBD2. After removal of 5 bases from V and 0 bases from J, the junction contained 4 bases not matched to a gene. The length of the CDR3 is 16 residues. CDR1 and CDR2 (germline): SEHNR, FQNEAQ (reference sequence). CDR3 bases: TGTGCCAGCAGCCTTAGCGGGAGGAGCTCCTACAATGAGCAGTTCTTC. This encodes CASSLSGRSSYNEQFF.

The chain is built from TRBV9 and TRBJ2-2; 8 positions agree with TRBD2. CDR1 is SGDLS and CDR2 is YYNGEE in the germline V gene. Germline trimming cut 4 bases from V and 2 bases from J; bases unmatched to any gene: 13. The CDR3 is made up of 18 amino acids. CDR3 sequence: CASSTPGGGLGNTGELFF. The CDR3 DNA is TGTGCCAGCAGCACACCGGGAGGGGGACTAGGTAACACCGGGGAGCTGTTTTTT.

The chain uses TRBV28 and TRBJ1-1; D is ambiguous. The CDR3 contains 13 residues. Germline V lookup: CDR1 MDHEN, CDR2 SYDVKM. V was trimmed by 4 bases and J by 7 bases, leaving 13 bases between them. Here the CDR3 reads CASSYMPGNEAFF. Here the CDR3 DNA reads TGTGCCAGCAGTTATATGCCGGGGAATGAAGCTTTCTTT.

V is TRBV13 and J is TRBJ2-7; 9 bases agree with TRBD2. This CDR3 comprises 16 residues. Germline assignment: CDR1 PRHDT and CDR2 FYEKMQ (reference sequence). Trimming took 4 bases from V and 0 from J; bases not matched to a gene: 7. CDR3 amino acids: CASSWLGLASSYEQYF. The CDR3, as DNA: TGTGCCAGCAGCTGGCTCGGACTAGCGAGCTCCTACGAGCAGTACTTC. Based on the CDR3 plus reference TRBV13 and TRBJ2-7, the full variable domain is AAGVIQSPRHLIKEKRETATLKCYPIPRHDTVYWYQQGPGQDPQFLISFYEKMQSDKGSIPDRFSAQQFSDYHSELNMSSLELGDSALYFCASSWLGLASSYEQYFGPGTRLTVT.

This clone has more than one count but fewer than ten. The genes are TRBV5-4 and TRBJ2-7; the D is unclear. The CDR3 length is 13 residues. Trimming removed 0 bases from V and 6 bases from J, with 10 bases in between. The germline V gene has CDR1 SGHNT and CDR2 YYREEE (reference sequence). As DNA, the CDR3 is TGTGCCAGCAGCTTGGTGTCGTCGGGCGAGCAGTACTTC. Its protein is CASSLVSSGEQYF.

The CDR3 loop reads CASSSDRVGSNEKLFF. The CDR3, as DNA: TGTGCCAGCAGCTCCGACAGGGTGGGATCTAATGAAAAACTGTTTTTT. The chain employs TRBV5-6 and TRBJ1-4; 7 positions match TRBD1. The CDR3 runs 16 residues. In germline, CDR1 is SGHDT, CDR2 YYEEEE. Unmatched junction bases numbered 8, after V lost 3 bases and J lost 3 bases.

In DNA form, the CDR3 reads TGTGCCAGCAGCACCTCAGGACTTCTAGCGAGGGAGCAGTACTTC. Translating gives CASSTSGLLAREQYF. The chain recombines TRBV5-4 with TRBJ2-7; tentative D call: TRBD2 (6 bases). The ends were cut back, 4 bases at V and 7 bases at J, with 21 bases in the middle. CDR3 size: 15 residues. CDR1 is SGHNT, CDR2 YYREEE, per germline (reference sequence).

The J gene is TRBJ1-5, the V gene TRBV6-6; a weak D match, TRBD1 (5 bases). The CDR3 is 13 amino acids. Germline V gives CDR1 MNHNY, CDR2 SVGAGI (reference sequence). V lost 5 bases, J lost 6 bases, and 11 bases lay in between. The CDR3, as DNA: TGTGCCAGCAGTAACCAGGGATCTCAGCCCCAGCATTTT. It translates to CASSNQGSQPQHF.

The chain recombines TRBV10-3 with TRBJ1-3; a weak D match, TRBD1 (6 bases). V was pared by 4 bases and J by 4 bases, with 17 bases between. Germline V gives CDR1 ENHRY, CDR2 SYGVKD. The CDR3 contains 16 residues. CDR3: CAISGNSGVRGNTIYF. The CDR3 nucleotides are TGTGCCATCAGTGGAAATTCAGGGGTGCGCGGAAACACCATATATTTT.

The V gene is TRBV5-1, the J gene TRBJ2-7, with D unresolved. V dropped 1 base and J dropped 2 bases, with 10 bases sitting between them. The CDR3 loop spans 14 amino acids. Germline assignment: CDR1 SGHRS and CDR2 YFSETQ. CDR3 in amino acids: CASSLIADTYEQYF. CDR3 in DNA: TGCGCCAGCAGCTTGATTGCGGATACCTACGAGCAGTACTTC.

This chain links TRBV25-1 with TRBJ2-7, with 7 bases lining up with TRBD1. The V and J ends lost 4 bases and 4 bases, in that order; junction bases with no gene match: 4. Germline lookup yields CDR1 MGHDK and CDR2 SYGVNS. This CDR3 is 13 amino acids long. The CDR3 coding sequence is TGTGCCAGCAGTGGGGGACAGCTTTACGAGCAGTACTTC. Its protein is CASSGGQLYEQYF.

The V gene is TRBV7-2, the J gene TRBJ2-1; TRBD2 agrees at 15 bases. Germline-derived CDR1 and CDR2 are SGHTA and FQGNSA. This CDR3 has 15 amino acids. For the CDR3, the DNA is TGTGTATCGGGACTAGCGGGGGGAGCCTACAATGAGCAGTTCTTC. Protein product: CVSGLAGGAYNEQFF.

The chain carries TRBV27 and TRBJ2-1; 9 bases are a match to TRBD1. The CDR3 runs to 17 residues. Trimming cost V 4 bases and J 0 bases; bases outside gene matches: 7. Germline CDR1 is MNHEY and CDR2 is SMNVEV (reference sequence). CDR3 sequence reads: CASSSSGTGNSYNEQFF. CDR3 bases: TGTGCCAGCAGTTCGTCCGGGACAGGGAACTCCTACAATGAGCAGTTCTTC.